One and the same sample provided the 25 T cell receptor beta chains below, sequenced in a study of blood T cell repertoires in COVID-19. Only in-frame clones appear in the TCRdb table, and some are missing; sequencing was by immunoSEQ multiplex PCR. The repertoire holds 22,000 or so clones, with about 90% as singletons. Material: peripheral blood. The receptors shown here come from a human donor in a cohort sampled during active COVID-19.

The chain uses TRBV6-6 and TRBJ2-2; D possibly corresponds to TRBD2 (5 bases). V dropped 6 bases and J dropped 5 bases, with 19 bases sitting between them. CDR1 and CDR2 from the germline V gene are MNHNY and SVGAGI (reference sequence). The CDR3 sequence is 16 residues long. DNA of the CDR3: TGTGCCAGCAGCCCCGAAAGCGGAGCCCTTACCGGGGAGCTGTTTTTT. It codes for CASSPESGALTGELFF.

The rearrangement links TRBV5-4 to TRBJ2-5; possible D gene TRBD2, 6 bases. Germline CDR1 SGHNT, CDR2 YYREEE (reference sequence). V was shortened by 4 bases and J by 5 bases, with 6 bases between the two germline ends. This CDR3 spans 11 amino acids. The CDR3 region is CASSGGETQYF. The CDR3 nucleotides read TGTGCCAGCAGCGGAGGGGAGACCCAGTACTTC.

V is TRBV7-2 and J is TRBJ1-6; D gene uncertain. Germline CDR1 SGHTA, CDR2 FQGNSA. This CDR3 is built from 12 residues. Trimming stripped 2 bases from V and 18 bases from J, with 14 bases between. The CDR3 loop reads CASSLSRGSPHF. The CDR3 DNA reads as TGTGCCAGCAGCTTATCCCGGGGTTCCCCCCACTTT. The full variable domain, completed using reference TRBV7-2 and TRBJ1-6, is GAGVSQSPSNKVTEKGKDVELRCDPISGHTALYWYRQSLGQGLEFLIYFQGNSAPDKSGLPSDRFSAERTGGSVSTLTIQRTQQEDSAVYLCASSLSRGSPHFGNGTRLTVT.

J is TRBJ2-3 and V is TRBV6-5, with 12 bases matching TRBD2. Germline CDR1 MNHEY, CDR2 SVGAGI. Trimming removed 5 bases from V and 3 bases from J; junction bases left unmatched: 0. CDR3 length: 14 residues. The CDR3 loop reads CASSLAGGTDTQYF. The CDR3 DNA is TGTGCCAGCAGTCTAGCGGGGGGGACAGATACGCAGTATTTT.

The table lists this clone with a count of one. The rearrangement joins TRBV15 to TRBJ1-1, with a weak D call TRBD1 (5 bases). The CDR3 runs 13 residues. Trimming stripped 5 bases from V and 4 bases from J, with 11 bases between. Germline V gene data show CDR1 as LNHNV and CDR2 as YYDKDF (reference sequence). CDR3 sequence (DNA): TGTGCCACCAGCCCACGAAGGGGCACTGAAGCTTTCTTT. Translating it yields CATSPRRGTEAFF.

V and J are TRBV5-1 and TRBJ2-7; no clear D. CDR1 is SGHRS, CDR2 YFSETQ, per germline. The CDR3 consists of 15 residues. V was clipped by 0 bases and J by 1 base, with 11 bases between them. CDR3 sequence (DNA): TGCGCCAGCAGCTTGGCGACGGGTTCTTCCTACGAGCAGTACTTC. This gives the protein CASSLATGSSYEQYF. The full variable domain, with the rest looked up from reference TRBV5-1 and TRBJ2-7, is KAGVTQTPRYLIKTRGQQVTLSCSPISGHRSVSWYQQTPGQGLQFLFEYFSETQRNKGNFPGRFSGRQFSNSRSEMNVSTLELGDSALYLCASSLATGSSYEQYFGPGTRLTVT.

V is TRBV18 and J is TRBJ2-5; a possible D gene is TRBD2 (5 bases). Trimming left V 8 bases short and J 5 bases short, with 15 bases between. From germline, CDR1 is KGHSH and CDR2 LQKENI. The CDR3 contains 13 residues. The chain's CDR3 is CASARGFGETQYF. The CDR3 nucleotides are TGTGCCAGCGCGCGAGGGTTTGGGGAGACCCAGTACTTC.

This clone has a single count. The chain employs TRBV19 and TRBJ1-2, with 8 bases fitting TRBD1. V trimming: 9 bases; J trimming: 5 bases; junction bases outside the gene matches: 5. Germline CDR1 reads LNHDA; CDR2 reads SQIVND (reference sequence). This CDR3 region has 12 residues. CDR3 amino acids: CASSGQGYGYTF. CDR3 sequence (DNA): TGTGCCAGCTCCGGACAGGGTTATGGCTACACCTTC.

V gene TRBV5-1 combines with J gene TRBJ1-1; 7 bases align to TRBD1. This CDR3 comprises 16 residues. Losses at the gene ends were 4 bases for V and 2 bases for J; bases not matched to a gene: 11. In germline, CDR1 is SGHRS, CDR2 YFSETQ. CDR3 sequence (DNA): TGCGCCAGCAGCCGCCGGGCAGGGGGAAGCAACACTGAAGCTTTCTTT. This gives the protein CASSRRAGGSNTEAFF. The variable domain in full, completed from reference TRBV5-1 and TRBJ1-1, reads KAGVTQTPRYLIKTRGQQVTLSCSPISGHRSVSWYQQTPGQGLQFLFEYFSETQRNKGNFPGRFSGRQFSNSRSEMNVSTLELGDSALYLCASSRRAGGSNTEAFFGQGTRLTVV.

This clone was found a few times. The J gene is TRBJ1-6, the V gene TRBV2, with D tentatively TRBD1 (5 bases). Trimming stripped 9 bases from V and 10 bases from J, with 16 bases between. The CDR3 runs to 13 residues. CDR1 and CDR2 from the germline V gene are SNHLY and FYNNEI. The CDR3: CARAGTQWSPLHF. DNA of the CDR3: TGTGCCAGGGCCGGGACTCAATGGTCACCCCTCCACTTT. Full variable domain (missing parts from reference TRBV2 and TRBJ1-6): EPEVTQTPSHQVTQMGQEVILRCVPISNHLYFYWYRQILGQKVEFLVSFYNNEISEKSEIFDDQFSVERPDGSNFTLKIRSTKLEDSAMYFCARAGTQWSPLHFGNGTRLTVT.

The chain joins TRBV19 to TRBJ1-4, with D maybe TRBD1 (6 bases). V dropped 5 bases and J dropped 10 bases, with 17 bases sitting between them. The germline V gene has CDR1 LNHDA and CDR2 SQIVND (reference sequence). This CDR3 has 14 amino acids. This chain's CDR3 is CASSDGDTSGKLFF. CDR3 bases: TGTGCCAGTAGTGATGGGGACACTTCTGGAAAACTGTTTTTT.

The chain carries TRBV19 and TRBJ1-5; D ambiguous. The CDR3 has 14 residues. V gave up 7 bases and J gave up 6 bases, with 16 bases separating them. The germline gives CDR1 LNHDA, CDR2 SQIVND (reference sequence). As DNA, the CDR3 is TGTGCCAGTACCCAAATGGTCCCAGGTCAGCCCCAGCATTTT. Translated: CASTQMVPGQPQHF.

This chain connects TRBV4-2 to TRBJ2-3; 9 nucleotides agree with TRBD2. Germline CDR1 LGHNA, CDR2 YNFKEQ. The CDR3 covers 15 residues. V gave up 4 bases and J gave up 4 bases; unmatched junction bases: 6. CDR3: CASSPQAGGADTQYF. The CDR3 bases are TGTGCCAGCAGCCCCCAGGCGGGGGGGGCAGATACGCAGTATTTT.

The chain couples TRBV3-1 (or the pseudogene TRBV3-2) to TRBJ2-7; D is unresolved. CDR1 and CDR2 from the germline V gene are LGHDT and YNNKEL (reference sequence). The CDR3 is 13 amino acids. The V and J ends lost 3 bases and 3 bases respectively, with 9 bases between them. The CDR3 DNA is TGTGCCAGCAGCCACGCAAACAACTACGAGCAGTACTTC. It yields the protein CASSHANNYEQYF.

The rearrangement links TRBV25-1 to TRBJ1-6, with 7 bases identical to TRBD1. The CDR3 has 15 residues. CDR1 and CDR2 from the germline V gene are MGHDK and SYGVNS. V lost 8 bases and J lost 6; bases outside the gene matches: 10. This chain's CDR3 is CASCPRNRGNSPLHF. The CDR3 DNA sequence: TGTGCCAGCTGTCCGCGGAACAGGGGTAATTCACCCCTCCACTTT.

The rearrangement joins TRBV7-9 to TRBJ2-1; TRBD2 agrees at 8 bases. CDR1 and CDR2 from the germline V gene are SEHNR and FQNEAQ (reference sequence). The CDR3 runs 15 residues. V lost 4 bases to trimming and J lost 2 bases; unmatched junction nucleotides: 4. CDR3 bases: TGTGCCAGCAGCTATGTAGCGGGGACCTACAATGAGCAGTTCTTC. This translates into CASSYVAGTYNEQFF.

The J gene is TRBJ1-1, the V gene TRBV3-1 (or the pseudogene TRBV3-2); 8 bases match TRBD1. Germline CDR1 and CDR2: LGHDT and YNNKEL (reference sequence). There are 14 residues in the CDR3. Trimming removed 5 bases from V and 4 bases from J; junction bases left unmatched: 6. The CDR3, as DNA: TGTGCCAGCAGCTCGACGACAGGGGTCACTGAAGCTTTCTTT. This encodes CASSSTTGVTEAFF.

The gene calls are TRBV3-1 (or the pseudogene TRBV3-2) and TRBJ2-3; D possibly corresponds to TRBD2 (6 bases). The V end was cut by 1 base, the J end by 4 bases, with 6 bases between. Looked up from germline, CDR1 is LGHDT and CDR2 is YNNKEL (reference sequence). CDR3 length: 13 residues. The CDR3 DNA follows: TGTGCCAGCAGCCAAGGGGGGGCAGATACGCAGTATTTT. Encoded protein: CASSQGGADTQYF.

The chain employs TRBV7-8 and TRBJ1-5, with TRBD1 matching over 9 bases. The CDR3 runs to 15 residues. The V and J ends lost 7 bases and 2 bases, in that order; junction bases with no gene match: 6. The germline gives CDR1 SGHVS, CDR2 FQNEAQ. CDR3 region: CASTGQGMGNQPQHF. In DNA form, the CDR3 reads TGTGCCAGCACCGGACAGGGGATGGGCAATCAGCCCCAGCATTTT.

This sequence joins TRBV5-1 and TRBJ1-2; TRBD1 is a possible D gene (6 bases). V was shortened by 0 bases and J by 8 bases, with 20 bases between the two germline ends. CDR1 SGHRS and CDR2 YFSETQ come from the germline V gene. This CDR3 has 16 amino acids. The CDR3: CASSLDAGAEWSGYTF. The DNA of the CDR3 is TGCGCCAGCAGCTTGGATGCGGGGGCGGAATGGAGCGGCTACACCTTC.

V gene TRBV11-3 combines with J gene TRBJ2-7; possibly TRBD1 for D (5 bases). Trimming shortened V by 5 bases and J by 7 bases, and 15 bases separated the two germline ends. This CDR3 has 13 amino acids. In germline, CDR1 is SGHNT, CDR2 YENEEA. The CDR3 sequence is CASSIRGAGEQYV. The CDR3 nucleotides read TGTGCCAGCAGCATCCGAGGAGCAGGGGAGCAGTACGTC.

The rearrangement uses TRBV7-8 and TRBJ2-7, with TRBD1 as a possible D gene (5 bases). Germline CDR1 is SGHVS and CDR2 is FQNEAQ. Trimming removed 5 bases at V and 4 bases at J, with 18 bases between. The CDR3 is 15 amino acids. The CDR3 DNA sequence: TGTGCCAGCAGCACAAAACAAGGCGGACAATACGAGCAGTACTTC. This translates into CASSTKQGGQYEQYF.

The rearrangement uses TRBV7-2 and TRBJ1-4, with TRBD1 identical over 9 bases. Germline V gene lookup returns CDR1 SGHTA and CDR2 FQGNSA. The ends lost 5 bases at V and 7 bases at J; junction bases unmatched: 8. This CDR3 region has 15 residues. CDR3 nucleotides: TGTGCCAGCAGCATAAACAGGGGGCTGAGTGAAAAACTGTTTTTT. This codes for CASSINRGLSEKLFF.

The chain combines TRBV7-8 with TRBJ1-5, with D uncertain. V shed 5 bases and J shed 3 bases, with 5 bases lying between them. CDR1 SGHVS and CDR2 FQNEAQ come from the germline V gene. The CDR3 loop spans 12 amino acids. The CDR3 DNA follows: TGTGCCAGCAGCCCCTCCAATCAGCCCCAGCATTTT. Its translation: CASSPSNQPQHF.

V usage is TRBV5-1 and J usage is TRBJ2-7; D is perhaps TRBD1 (5 bases). Looked up from germline, CDR1 is SGHRS and CDR2 is YFSETQ. There are 15 residues in the CDR3. The V end lost 0 bases, the J end lost 3 bases, and 13 bases lay between the germline ends. DNA for the CDR3: TGCGCCAGCAGCTTGGCCCCCCGCAGGGTCTACGAGCAGTACTTC. It translates to CASSLAPRRVYEQYF.